A selection of T cell receptor beta chains follows, all from one sample in a study of regulatory T cells in long-lasting Graves disease. A single record per CDR3 protein comes from TCRdb applying MiXCR to the multiplex PCR reads. This sample has about 460,000 distinct CDR3 sequences, with roughly 23% found just once. This specimen was peripheral blood mononuclear cells (PBMCs), taken when the disease was refractory, from a patient treated with antithyroid drugs. All receptors derive from a female donor with Graves disease. Each CDR3 is given with its conserved first and last residue. D genes are given only for firm matches. Size tells how often a clone was seen (once, few, many) or the class of an expanded clone, and some rows leave it out.

V gene	J gene	D gene	clone size	CDR3 DNA	CDR3 protein
TRBV19	TRBJ2-7	NA	few	TGTGCCAGTAGCCCTTATAGGGTCACCTCCAGGGAGCAGTACTTC	CASSPYRVTSREQYF
TRBV6-1	TRBJ2-6	TRBD1	many	TGTGCCAGCAGTCCTACCGGGGACAGGGGCACGGCCAACGTCCTGACTTTC	CASSPTGDRGTANVLTF
TRBV2	TRBJ2-2	NA	NA	TGTGCCAGCACGGCGAGGTTTGGCGGAGGGGGGGACACCGGGGAGCTGTTTTTT	CASTARFGGGGDTGELFF
TRBV11-2	TRBJ2-7	NA	few	TGTGCCAGCAGCTTATCCGGGACGTCAATCGAGCAGTACTTC	CASSLSGTSIEQYF
TRBV3-1	TRBJ1-4	NA	NA	TGTGCCAGCAGCCAAGAGTGGCAGGGCGGTAAACTGTTTTTT	CASSQEWQGGKLFF
TRBV4-2	TRBJ1-5	TRBD1	NA	TGTGCCAGCAGCCAGGAGGGATCCAGGGGGGATCAGCCCCAGCATTTT	CASSQEGSRGDQPQHF
TRBV24-1	TRBJ1-5	TRBD1	NA	TGTGCCACCAGTGAAGGGACAGGGGGTAGCAATCAGCCCCAGCATTTT	CATSEGTGGSNQPQHF
TRBV20-1	TRBJ2-7	TRBD2	NA	TGCAGTGCTAGAGGAGGACTAGCGGGAAGCTACGAGCAGTACTTC	CSARGGLAGSYEQYF
TRBV7-2	TRBJ1-6	NA	once	TGTGCCAGCAGCTTATTTCGGATGTTGGGGAATTCACCCCTCCACTTT	CASSLFRMLGNSPLHF
TRBV5-8	TRBJ2-2	NA	few	TGTGCCAGCAGCTTAAGGGATCGTACCGGGGAGCTGTTTTTT	CASSLRDRTGELFF
TRBV5-1	TRBJ2-2	NA	NA	TGCGCCAGCAACCCGGGGACACCTAACACCGGGGAGCTGTTTTTT	CASNPGTPNTGELFF
TRBV20-1	TRBJ2-7	NA	NA	TGCAGTGCTAGAGATCTCCGCGGCAGTAACTCCTACGAGCAGTACTTC	CSARDLRGSNSYEQYF
TRBV20-1	TRBJ1-2	NA	many	TGCAGTGCTAGACCGACGGCCGACAATATCTATGGCTACACCTTC	CSARPTADNIYGYTF
TRBV19	TRBJ2-5	NA	few	TGTGCCAGTAGTATAGGGGCAGAAGAAGAGACCCAGTACTTC	CASSIGAEEETQYF
TRBV7-9	TRBJ1-6	NA	few	TGTGCCAGCAGCGCCCTGACAGAAAATTCACCCCTCCACTTT	CASSALTENSPLHF
TRBV29-1	TRBJ2-2	NA	many	TGCAGCGTTGAAAGAGGGGCGAACACCGGGGAGCTGTTTTTT	CSVERGANTGELFF
TRBV6-1	TRBJ2-7	NA	NA	TGTGCCAGCGGAGGTGGGGGGCCTCCCTCCGAGCAGTACTTC	CASGGGGPPSEQYF
TRBV20-1	TRBJ1-5	NA	NA	TGCAGTGCCCAGAAGTCTTCTCAGGGGCAGCCCCAGCATTTT	CSAQKSSQGQPQHF
TRBV28	TRBJ2-5	NA	NA	TGTGCCAGCAGTTTAGGGGGCCACCGACGAGAGACCCAGTACTTC	CASSLGGHRRETQYF
TRBV13	TRBJ2-3	TRBD2	NA	TGTGCCAGCAGCTCAACTAGCGGGGAGACAGATACGCAGTATTTT	CASSSTSGETDTQYF
TRBV29-1	TRBJ1-1	NA	many	TGCAGCGTGAAAGAGGTCACTGAAGCTTTCTTT	CSVKEVTEAFF
TRBV27	TRBJ1-2	NA	few	TGTGCCAGCAGTTTGGGTGAGGGTCTGCCAGGTGTTGATGGCTACACCTTC	CASSLGEGLPGVDGYTF
TRBV6-6	TRBJ2-7	TRBD2	many	TGTGCCAGCAGTTACTCGGGACTAGCGGGGGAGAACTACGAGCAGTACTTC	CASSYSGLAGENYEQYF
TRBV24-1	TRBJ2-5	NA	many	TGTGCCACCAGTGGAGATAGTGAGACCCAGTACTTC	CATSGDSETQYF
TRBV12-3/TRBV12-4	TRBJ2-3	NA	few	TGTGCCAGCAGTTTACCCCCTGGCACAGATACGCAGTATTTT	CASSLPPGTDTQYF
TRBV6-1	TRBJ2-7	TRBD2	many	TGTGCCAGCAGGGAGGGACTAGCGGGAGACGAGCAGTACTTC	CASREGLAGDEQYF
TRBV5-1	TRBJ1-1	NA	NA	TGCGCCAGCAGAAGGGGGGGGACACCCAACACTGAAGCTTTCTTT	CASRRGGTPNTEAFF
TRBV20-1	TRBJ1-3	TRBD1	few	TGCAGTGCTTTCGGACAGGGTGGAAACACCATATATTTT	CSAFGQGGNTIYF
TRBV28	TRBJ2-5	NA	many	TGTGCCAGCAGTTCAATCGGGACATCTAAGGAGGAGACCCAGTACTTC	CASSSIGTSKEETQYF
TRBV12-3/TRBV12-4	TRBJ2-5	NA	many	TGTGCCAGCACCCTGGGAGAGGGTAAAGAGACCCAGTACTTC	CASTLGEGKETQYF
TRBV7-3	TRBJ2-1	NA	NA	TGTGCCAGCAGCCTCGCCCGTGAGGGGAATGAGCAGTTCTTC	CASSLAREGNEQFF
TRBV7-7	TRBJ2-2	NA	few	TGTGCTAGCAGCCCGGTTCAGGGCCCCGGGGAGCTGTTTTTT	CASSPVQGPGELFF
TRBV7-2	TRBJ2-7	NA	few	TGTGCCAGCAGCTTCTTGGAGGTGGGTTTGGACGAGCAGTACTTC	CASSFLEVGLDEQYF
TRBV19	TRBJ1-1	TRBD1	many	TGTGCCAGTAGTGTGGGACAGCAGAACACTGAAGCTTTCTTT	CASSVGQQNTEAFF
TRBV6-2/TRBV6-3	TRBJ2-7	TRBD2	few	TGTGCCAGCAAAAACGGGATAGCGGGAGCGGAGGAGCAGTACTTC	CASKNGIAGAEEQYF
TRBV19	TRBJ2-7	NA	once	TGTGCCAGTACCTCGTCCTACGGGGGTGGCGAGCAGTACTTC	CASTSSYGGGEQYF
TRBV20-1	TRBJ2-5	TRBD2	many	TGCAGTGCTAGCCCCGAGACTAGCGGGAGCGGGGAGACCCAGTACTTC	CSASPETSGSGETQYF
TRBV7-2	TRBJ2-7	TRBD2	NA	TGTGCCAGCAGCCAAACCGGGACTAGCGGGACCGGGCAGTACTTC	CASSQTGTSGTGQYF
TRBV5-4	TRBJ2-7	TRBD2	few	TGTGCCAGCATCCATGGACTAGCGGGAACCAACTCCTACGAGCAGTACTTC	CASIHGLAGTNSYEQYF
TRBV14	TRBJ2-4	TRBD2	NA	TGTGCCAGCAGCCAAGGGGGACTAGCGGGAGAAAAAAACATTCAGTACTTC	CASSQGGLAGEKNIQYF
TRBV7-6	TRBJ2-3	NA	NA	TGTGCCAGCAGCCCGTCAAGGAGCACAGATACGCAGTATTTT	CASSPSRSTDTQYF
TRBV15	TRBJ1-4	NA	NA	TGTGCCACCAGCAGAGATCCGGGGGGGACGAATGAAAAACTGTTTTTT	CATSRDPGGTNEKLFF
TRBV28	TRBJ2-3	TRBD1	few	TGTGCCAGCAACAAGGGACAGTCCACAGATACGCAGTATTTT	CASNKGQSTDTQYF
TRBV2	TRBJ2-2	NA	NA	TGTGCCAGCAGTGTTGCAGGGTACACCGGGGAGCTGTTTTTT	CASSVAGYTGELFF
TRBV20-1	TRBJ1-2	NA	few	TGCAGTGCTAGAGAAAGGGGTAGAAACACCTTC	CSARERGRNTF
TRBV7-2	TRBJ2-5	TRBD1	many	TGTGCCAGCAGCTATAGGAACAGGGGGAGGGAGACCCAGTACTTC	CASSYRNRGRETQYF